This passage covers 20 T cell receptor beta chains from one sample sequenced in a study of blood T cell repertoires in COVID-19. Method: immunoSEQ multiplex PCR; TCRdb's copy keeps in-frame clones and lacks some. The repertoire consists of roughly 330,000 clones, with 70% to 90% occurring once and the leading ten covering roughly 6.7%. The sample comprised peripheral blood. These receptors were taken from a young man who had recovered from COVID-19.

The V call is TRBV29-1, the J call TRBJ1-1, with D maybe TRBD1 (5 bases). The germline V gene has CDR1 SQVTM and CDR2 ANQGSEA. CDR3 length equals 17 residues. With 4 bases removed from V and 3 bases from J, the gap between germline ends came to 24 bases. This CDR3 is CSVARPGLKTGDTEAFF. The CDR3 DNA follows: TGCAGCGTTGCTAGACCGGGACTCAAAACTGGGGACACTGAAGCTTTCTTT.

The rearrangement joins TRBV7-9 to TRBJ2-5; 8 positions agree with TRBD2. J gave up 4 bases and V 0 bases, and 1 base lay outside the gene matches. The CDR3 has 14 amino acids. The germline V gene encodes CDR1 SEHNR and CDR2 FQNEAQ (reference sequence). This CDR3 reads CASSLAAGGETQYF. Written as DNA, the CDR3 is TGTGCCAGCAGCTTAGCGGCGGGAGGAGAGACCCAGTACTTC.

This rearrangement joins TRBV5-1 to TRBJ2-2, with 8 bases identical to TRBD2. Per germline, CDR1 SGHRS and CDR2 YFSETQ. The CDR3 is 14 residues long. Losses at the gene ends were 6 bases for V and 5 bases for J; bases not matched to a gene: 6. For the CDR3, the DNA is TGCGCCAGCACCAATAGCGGGGAGACCGGGGAGCTGTTTTTT. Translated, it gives CASTNSGETGELFF.

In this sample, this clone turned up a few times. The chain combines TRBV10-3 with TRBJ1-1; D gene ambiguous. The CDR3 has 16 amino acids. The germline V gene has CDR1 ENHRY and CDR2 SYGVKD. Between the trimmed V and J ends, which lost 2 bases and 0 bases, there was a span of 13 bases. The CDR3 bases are TGTGCCATCAGTGAGACGGGAGGCACCATGAACACTGAAGCTTTCTTT. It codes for CAISETGGTMNTEAFF.

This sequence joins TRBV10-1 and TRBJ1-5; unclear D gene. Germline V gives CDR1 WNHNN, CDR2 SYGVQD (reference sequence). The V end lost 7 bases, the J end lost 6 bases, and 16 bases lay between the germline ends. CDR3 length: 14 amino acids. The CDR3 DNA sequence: TGCGCCAGCAAGGGCCCACCTGGAGGTCAGCCCCAGCATTTT. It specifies CASKGPPGGQPQHF.

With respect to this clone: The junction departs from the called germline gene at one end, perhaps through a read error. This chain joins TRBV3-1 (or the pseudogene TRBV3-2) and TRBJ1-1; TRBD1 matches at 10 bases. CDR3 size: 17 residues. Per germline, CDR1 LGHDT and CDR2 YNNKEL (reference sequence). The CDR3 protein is CASSKESGTGDLRIAFF. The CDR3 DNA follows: TGTGCCAGCAGCAAAGAATCCGGGACAGGGGACCTCCGGATCGCTTTCTTT.

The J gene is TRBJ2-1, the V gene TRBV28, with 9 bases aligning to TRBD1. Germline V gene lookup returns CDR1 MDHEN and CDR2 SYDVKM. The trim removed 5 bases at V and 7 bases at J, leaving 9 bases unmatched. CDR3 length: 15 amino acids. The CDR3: CASSPSGQGYNEQFF. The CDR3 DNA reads TGTGCCAGCAGTCCTTCGGGACAGGGTTATAATGAGCAGTTCTTC.

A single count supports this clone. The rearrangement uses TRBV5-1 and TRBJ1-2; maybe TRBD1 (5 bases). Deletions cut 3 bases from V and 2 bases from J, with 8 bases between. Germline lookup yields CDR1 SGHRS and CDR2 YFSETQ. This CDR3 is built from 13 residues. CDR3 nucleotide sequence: TGCGCCAGCAGCTCGGGGGGAAACTATGGCTACACCTTC. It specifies CASSSGGNYGYTF.

The CDR3 DNA reads TGTGCCAGCAGCCAAGAGGGACAGTATAATGAAAAACTGTTTTTT. This gives the protein CASSQEGQYNEKLFF. The chain recombines TRBV3-1 (or the pseudogene TRBV3-2) with TRBJ1-4; 7 bases are a match to TRBD1. Germline V gives CDR1 LGHDT, CDR2 YNNKEL (reference sequence). CDR3 length: 15 amino acids. J lost 4 bases, V lost 0 bases, and 2 bases had no gene match.

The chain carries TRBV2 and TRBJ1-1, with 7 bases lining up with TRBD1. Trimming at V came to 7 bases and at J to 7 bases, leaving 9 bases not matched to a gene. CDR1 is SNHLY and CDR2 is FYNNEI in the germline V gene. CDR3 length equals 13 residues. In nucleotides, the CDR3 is TGTGCCAGCAACGATGGGCCAGGGGGTGAAGCTTTCTTT. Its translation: CASNDGPGGEAFF.

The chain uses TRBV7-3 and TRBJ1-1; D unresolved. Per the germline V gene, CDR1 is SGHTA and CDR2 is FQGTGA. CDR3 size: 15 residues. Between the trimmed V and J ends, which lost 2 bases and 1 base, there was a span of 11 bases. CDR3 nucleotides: TGTGCCAGCAGCTTAGATGGGCAGGCGAACACTGAAGCTTTCTTT. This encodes CASSLDGQANTEAFF.

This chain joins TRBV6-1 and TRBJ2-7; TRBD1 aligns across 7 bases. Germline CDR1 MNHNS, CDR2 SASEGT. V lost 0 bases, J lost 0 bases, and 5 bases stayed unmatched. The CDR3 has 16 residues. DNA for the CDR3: TGTGCCAGCAGTGAAGCCTTGACAGGGTACTCCTACGAGCAGTACTTC. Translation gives CASSEALTGYSYEQYF.

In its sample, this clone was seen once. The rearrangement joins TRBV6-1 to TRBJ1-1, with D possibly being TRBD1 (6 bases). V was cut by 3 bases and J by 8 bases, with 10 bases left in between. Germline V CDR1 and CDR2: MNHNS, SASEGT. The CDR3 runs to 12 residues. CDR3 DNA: TGTGCCAGCAGTGATCCGGACAGAGAAGCTTTCTTT. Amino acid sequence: CASSDPDREAFF.

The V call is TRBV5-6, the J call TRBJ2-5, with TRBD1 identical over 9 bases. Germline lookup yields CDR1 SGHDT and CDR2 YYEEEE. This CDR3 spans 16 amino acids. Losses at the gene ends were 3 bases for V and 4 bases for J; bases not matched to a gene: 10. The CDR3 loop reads CASSYNRGHGGETQYF. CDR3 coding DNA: TGTGCCAGCAGCTACAACAGGGGGCACGGAGGAGAGACCCAGTACTTC.

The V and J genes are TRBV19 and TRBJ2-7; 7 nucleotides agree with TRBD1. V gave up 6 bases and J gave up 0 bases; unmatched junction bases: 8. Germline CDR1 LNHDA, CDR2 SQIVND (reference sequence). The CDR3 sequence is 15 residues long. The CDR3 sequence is CASRAGTDASYEQYF. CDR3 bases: TGTGCCAGTAGGGCCGGGACAGATGCCTCCTACGAGCAGTACTTC.

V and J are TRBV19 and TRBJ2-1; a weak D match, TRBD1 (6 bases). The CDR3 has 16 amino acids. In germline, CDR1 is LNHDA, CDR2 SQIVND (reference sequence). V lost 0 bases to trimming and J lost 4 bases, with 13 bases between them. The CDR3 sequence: CASSIDIVQGYNEQFF. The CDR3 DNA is TGTGCCAGTAGTATAGATATCGTGCAGGGGTACAATGAGCAGTTCTTC.

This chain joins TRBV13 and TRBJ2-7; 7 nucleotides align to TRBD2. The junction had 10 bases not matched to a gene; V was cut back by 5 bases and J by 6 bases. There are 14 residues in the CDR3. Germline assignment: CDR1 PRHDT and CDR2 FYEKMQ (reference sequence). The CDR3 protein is CASSPRGGLFEQYF. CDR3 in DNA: TGTGCCAGCAGCCCCCGGGGAGGGCTCTTCGAGCAGTACTTC.

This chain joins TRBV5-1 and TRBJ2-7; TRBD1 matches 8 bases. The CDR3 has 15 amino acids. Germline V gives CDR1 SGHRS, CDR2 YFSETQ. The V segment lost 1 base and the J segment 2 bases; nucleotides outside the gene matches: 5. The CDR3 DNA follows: TGCGCCAGCAGCTTGTATGGGGACAGGACCTACGAGCAGTACTTC. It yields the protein CASSLYGDRTYEQYF.

The CDR3 sequence: CASSIILDTEAFF. CDR3 nucleotides: TGTGCCAGTTCTATAATCCTGGACACTGAAGCTTTCTTT. The chain carries TRBV19 and TRBJ1-1; D call uncertain. The CDR3 covers 13 residues. The V gene's germline CDR1 is LNHDA and CDR2 SQIVND (reference sequence). Trimming took off 8 bases at V and 3 bases at J, with 13 bases between the two ends.

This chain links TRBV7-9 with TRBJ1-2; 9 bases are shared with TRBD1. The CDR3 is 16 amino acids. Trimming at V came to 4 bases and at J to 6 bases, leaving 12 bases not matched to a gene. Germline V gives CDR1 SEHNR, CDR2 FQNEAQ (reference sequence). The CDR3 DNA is TGTGCCAGCAGCTCCGATCGAACCGGGACAGGGAATGGCTACACCTTC. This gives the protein CASSSDRTGTGNGYTF.